The present TCR beta chain was sequenced within a study of blood T cell repertoires in COVID-19. The CDR3 sequence is 14 residues long. CDR1 LGHDT and CDR2 YNNKEL come from the germline V gene (reference sequence). J lost 3 bases, V lost 8 bases, and 8 bases had no gene match. Sequenced by immunoSEQ multiplex PCR; TCRdb stores in-frame clones only, minus some. The table shows a few hundred thousand clones, with approximately 86% occurring only once. This rearrangement joins TRBV3-1 (or the pseudogene TRBV3-2) to TRBJ2-7, with TRBD2 matching 9 bases. This sequence originates from a woman between 40 and 50 years old with acute COVID-19. The sample consisted of PBMCs or T cells enriched from blood (not recorded which). CDR3 in amino acids: CASAQLAGIYEQYF. In nucleotides, the CDR3 is TGTGCCAGCGCTCAACTAGCGGGTATCTACGAGCAGTACTTC.